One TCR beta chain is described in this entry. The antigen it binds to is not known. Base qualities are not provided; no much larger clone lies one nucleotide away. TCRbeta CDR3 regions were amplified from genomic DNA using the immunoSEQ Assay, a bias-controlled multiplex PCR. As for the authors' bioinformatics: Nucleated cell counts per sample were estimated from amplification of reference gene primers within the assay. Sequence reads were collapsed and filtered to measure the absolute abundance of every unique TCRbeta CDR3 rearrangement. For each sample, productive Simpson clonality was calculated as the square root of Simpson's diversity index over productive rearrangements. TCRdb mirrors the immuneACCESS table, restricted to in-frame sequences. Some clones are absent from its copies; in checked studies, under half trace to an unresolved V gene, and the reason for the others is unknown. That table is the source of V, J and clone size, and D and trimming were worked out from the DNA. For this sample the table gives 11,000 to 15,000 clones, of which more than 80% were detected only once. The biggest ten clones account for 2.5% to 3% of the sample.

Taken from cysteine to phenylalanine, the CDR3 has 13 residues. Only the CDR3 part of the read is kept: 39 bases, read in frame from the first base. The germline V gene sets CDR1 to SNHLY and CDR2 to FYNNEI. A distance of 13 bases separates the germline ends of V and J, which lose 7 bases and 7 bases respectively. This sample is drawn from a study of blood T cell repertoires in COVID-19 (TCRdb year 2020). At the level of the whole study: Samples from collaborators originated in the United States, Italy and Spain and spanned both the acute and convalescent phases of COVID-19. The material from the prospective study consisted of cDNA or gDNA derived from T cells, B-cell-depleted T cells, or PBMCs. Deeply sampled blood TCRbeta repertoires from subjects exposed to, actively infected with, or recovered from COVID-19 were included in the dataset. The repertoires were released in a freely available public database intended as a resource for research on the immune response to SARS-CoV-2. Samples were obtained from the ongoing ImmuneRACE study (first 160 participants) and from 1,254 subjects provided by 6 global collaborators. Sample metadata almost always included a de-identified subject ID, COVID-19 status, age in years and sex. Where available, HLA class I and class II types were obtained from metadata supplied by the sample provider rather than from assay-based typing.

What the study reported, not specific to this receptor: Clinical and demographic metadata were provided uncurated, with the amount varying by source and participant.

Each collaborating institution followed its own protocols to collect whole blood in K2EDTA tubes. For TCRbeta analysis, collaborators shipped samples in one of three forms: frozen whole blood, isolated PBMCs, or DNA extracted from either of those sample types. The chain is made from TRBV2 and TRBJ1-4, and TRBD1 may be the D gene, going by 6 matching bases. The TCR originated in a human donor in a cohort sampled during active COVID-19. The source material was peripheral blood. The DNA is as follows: TGTGCCAGCACCAGGGGAAGGGGTGAAAAACTGTTTTTT. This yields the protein CASTRGRGEKLFF.